This T cell receptor (beta chain) stems from a study of cytomegalovirus exposure and HLA in healthy donors. Findings of the study overall: Cytomegalovirus-associated status was assigned to 150 or so TCR beta chains.

To note about this clone: Its cognate antigen is unknown.

This CDR3 is built from 17 residues. V trimming: 4 bases; J trimming: 5 bases; junction bases outside the gene matches: 11. Germline V CDR1 and CDR2: LNHDA, SQIVND (reference sequence). This table comes from immunoSEQ multiplex PCR, and its TCRdb copy is limited to in-frame clones, with some not included. The sample lists approximately 90,000 clones, 80% to 95% seen once, with about 1% in the top ten. The rearrangement uses TRBV19 and TRBJ2-7; 13 nucleotides line up with TRBD2. Sequenced input: PBMCs. The receptor's source is a woman in her twenties or thirties in good health and CMV-seropositive. Written as DNA, the CDR3 is TGTGCCAGTAGTACCCATCGGACTAGCGGGAGCACCCACGAGCAGTACTTC. As protein: CASSTHRTSGSTHEQYF.